These 8 T cell receptor beta chains originate from one sample sequenced in a study of blood T cell repertoires in COVID-19. Profiled with immunoSEQ multiplex PCR; TCRdb holds only in-frame clones, not every one. The table lists approximately 21,000 clones, roughly four fifths of them singletons, with 5.5% to 8% in the top ten. Sequenced: peripheral blood. The receptors come from a human donor in a cohort sampled during active COVID-19.

The rearrangement joins TRBV5-8 to TRBJ2-1; possible D gene TRBD2, 6 bases. Looked up from germline, CDR1 is SGHTS and CDR2 is YDEGEE. Trimming shortened V by 7 bases and J by 0 bases, and 20 bases separated the two germline ends. The CDR3 contains 17 residues. The CDR3 sequence is CASCVGGGPSSYNEQFF. CDR3 nucleotide sequence: TGTGCCAGCTGTGTCGGGGGAGGCCCGAGCTCCTACAATGAGCAGTTCTTC.

The chain is built from TRBV19 and TRBJ1-1; 10 nucleotides align to TRBD1. CDR1 LNHDA and CDR2 SQIVND come from the germline V gene (reference sequence). The CDR3 loop spans 16 amino acids. With 6 bases clipped from V and 1 base from J, the junction kept 8 bases outside the gene matches. CDR3 residues: CASRTGTGATNTEAFF. The CDR3 nucleotides are TGTGCCAGTAGAACCGGGACAGGGGCGACGAACACTGAAGCTTTCTTT.

The chain employs TRBV6-2 or TRBV6-3 and TRBJ2-5, with D possibly TRBD1 on 6 matching bases. CDR3 length: 16 residues. Germline CDR1 reads MNHEY; CDR2 reads SVGEGT. The V end lost 2 bases, the J end lost 7 bases, and 20 bases lay between the germline ends. CDR3 coding DNA: TGTGCCAGCAGTTACCAGACAGGTAAACCTGTAGGGACCCAGTACTTC. Its protein product is CASSYQTGKPVGTQYF.

The rearrangement links TRBV6-5 to TRBJ2-7, with a tentative D call TRBD1 (5 bases). The CDR3 has 14 amino acids. Germline V gene lookup returns CDR1 MNHEY and CDR2 SVGAGI. With 5 bases removed from V and 3 bases from J, the gap between germline ends came to 14 bases. CDR3 protein: CASSPDQGVYEQYF. The CDR3 bases are TGTGCCAGCAGTCCCGACCAGGGTGTCTACGAGCAGTACTTC.

V is TRBV5-1 and J is TRBJ1-5; TRBD1 aligns across 7 bases. Germline V gene sequence: CDR1 SGHRS, CDR2 YFSETQ. Unmatched junction bases numbered 8, after V lost 2 bases and J lost 3 bases. The CDR3 totals 16 residues. CDR3 DNA sequence: TGCGCCAGCAGCTTAGGGGCAGGGGGTATCAATCAGCCCCAGCATTTT. Protein: CASSLGAGGINQPQHF.

The V gene is TRBV2, the J gene TRBJ2-7; D possibly corresponds to TRBD1 (6 bases). V was pared by 10 bases and J by 2 bases, with 15 bases between. The CDR3 has 13 residues. Germline CDR1 reads SNHLY; CDR2 reads FYNNEI. The CDR3 region has the DNA TGTGCCACCGGGACATCTGACGCCTACGAGCAGTACTTC. Residues: CATGTSDAYEQYF.

The rearrangement links TRBV27 to TRBJ2-7, with 7 nucleotides matching TRBD2. Germline lookup yields CDR1 MNHEY and CDR2 SMNVEV (reference sequence). Trimming at V came to 6 bases and at J to 7 bases, leaving 6 bases not matched to a gene. The CDR3 consists of 12 residues. The CDR3 spells CASSGRGGEQYF. CDR3 DNA sequence: TGTGCCAGCAGCGGTAGGGGAGGGGAGCAGTACTTC.

The chain combines TRBV7-9 with TRBJ1-2, with TRBD1 identical over 8 bases. The trim removed 1 base at V and 0 bases at J, leaving 1 base unmatched. The CDR3 has 15 amino acids. Per the germline V gene, CDR1 is SEHNR and CDR2 is FQNEAQ (reference sequence). This chain's CDR3 is CASSLGTGTNYGYTF. The CDR3 bases are TGTGCCAGCAGCTTAGGGACAGGGACTAACTATGGCTACACCTTC. Combining the CDR3 with reference TRBV7-9 and TRBJ1-2 gives the whole variable domain DTGVSQNPRHKITKRGQNVTFRCDPISEHNRLYWYRQTLGQGPEFLTYFQNEAQLEKSRLLSDRFSAERPKGSFSTLEIQRTEQGDSAMYLCASSLGTGTNYGYTFGSGTRLTVV.